Sequencing of this TCR beta chain was carried out in a study of T-cell reconstitution after alpha-beta-depleted transplantation in children. V was pared by 1 base and J by 2 bases, with 9 bases between. The CDR3 spans 16 residues. Per germline, CDR1 LGHNA and CDR2 YSLEER. During its preparation, the TCRbeta library received unique molecular identifiers. TCRdb fed the PCR reads into MiXCR, producing one record per CDR3 protein. This repertoire shows around 600,000 distinct CDR3 sequences, roughly 17% found once; its top ten account for 0.85% to 1.3%. Sequences were derived from PBMCs from the stem cell graft donor, sampled from the stem cell graft. This clonotype was obtained from a human donor who donated a stem cell graft to a child with acute myeloid leukemia. This rearrangement joins TRBV4-3 to TRBJ2-6; TRBD1 is a possible D gene (5 bases). The CDR3 DNA follows: TGCGCCAGCAGCCAAGGGGGCCAAGCTGGGGCCAACGTCCTGACTTTC. Its translation is CASSQGGQAGANVLTF.